Presented here are 9 T cell receptor beta chains from one specimen sequenced in a study of cytomegalovirus exposure and HLA in healthy donors. A multiplex PCR was run with 60 Vbeta primers and 13 Jbeta primers. TCRdb's table, derived via immunoSEQ multiplex PCR, lists solely in-frame clones and lacks some. The profile shows roughly 110,000 clones, about 85% of them singletons. The sequenced sample consisted of PBMCs. These receptors were obtained from a man aged 30 to 39 in good health and CMV-seronegative.

The gene calls are TRBV6-1 and TRBJ2-1; TRBD2 matches at 10 bases. The ends lost 6 bases at V and 9 bases at J; junction bases unmatched: 8. The CDR3 contains 14 residues. Germline CDR1 and CDR2: MNHNS and SASEGT. The CDR3 is CASRPKRGGSEQFF. The CDR3, as DNA: TGTGCCAGCAGACCTAAGCGGGGGGGCAGTGAGCAGTTCTTC.

The chain couples TRBV29-1 to TRBJ2-7; D is undetermined. The V gene's germline CDR1 is SQVTM and CDR2 ANQGSEA. This CDR3 contains 11 residues. The V and J ends lost 7 bases and 3 bases respectively, with 10 bases between them. CDR3 in amino acids: CSANYYYEQYF. In nucleotides, the CDR3 is TGCAGCGCCAACTACTACTACGAGCAGTACTTC.

V and J are TRBV18 and TRBJ2-6, with D possibly being TRBD1 (5 bases). CDR1 is KGHSH, CDR2 LQKENI, per germline. This CDR3 has 14 amino acids. V shed 6 bases and J shed 3 bases, with 9 bases lying between them. CDR3 sequence (DNA): TGTGCCAGCTCCAGGGTCAGTGGGGCCAACGTCCTGACTTTC. Translating it yields CASSRVSGANVLTF.

The chain combines TRBV4-1 with TRBJ2-3; tentative D call: TRBD1 (6 bases). The CDR3 contains 15 residues. V was cut by 4 bases and J by 2 bases, with 13 bases left in between. CDR1 is MGHRA, CDR2 YSYEKL, per germline. The chain's CDR3 is CASSPVDRLTDTQYF. Written as DNA, the CDR3 is TGCGCCAGCAGCCCAGTGGACAGACTCACAGATACGCAGTATTTT.

A few counts support this clone. The CDR3, as DNA: TGTGCCAGCAGCAAGGACCCAGGGGCGACTGAAGCTTTCTTT. Its translation: CASSKDPGATEAFF. This chain links TRBV6-5 with TRBJ1-1, with D perhaps matching TRBD1 (6 bases). The CDR3 length is 14 residues. Germline lookup yields CDR1 MNHEY and CDR2 SVGAGI. V dropped 6 bases and J dropped 5 bases, with 16 bases sitting between them.

The genes are TRBV6-5 and TRBJ1-1; possibly TRBD1 for D (5 bases). Germline assignment: CDR1 MNHEY and CDR2 SVGAGI. The germline V and J ends were trimmed by 5 bases and 1 base, with 11 bases remaining between them. The CDR3 runs to 14 residues. The CDR3 DNA reads as TGTGCCAGCAGTCATGACAGAAGGAACACTGAAGCTTTCTTT. It specifies CASSHDRRNTEAFF.

V is TRBV10-1 and J is TRBJ2-2; D might be TRBD2 (6 bases). This CDR3 region has 15 residues. Germline V gives CDR1 WNHNN, CDR2 SYGVQD (reference sequence). The V end was cut by 2 bases, the J end by 0 bases, with 7 bases between. The CDR3 loop reads CASSEVAANTGELFF. CDR3 DNA: TGCGCCAGCAGTGAGGTAGCGGCGAACACCGGGGAGCTGTTTTTT.

The chain is built from TRBV2 and TRBJ1-3; 10 bases are shared with TRBD1. CDR1 is SNHLY, CDR2 FYNNEI, per germline. V trimming: 6 bases; J trimming: 4 bases; junction bases outside the gene matches: 12. This CDR3 has 17 amino acids. CDR3 in amino acids: CASSRSSGTGAGNTIYF. The CDR3 DNA follows: TGTGCCAGCAGCCGATCCTCCGGGACAGGGGCCGGAAACACCATATATTTT.

The chain employs TRBV6-5 and TRBJ2-7, with TRBD2 identical over 8 bases. Germline loops: CDR1 MNHEY, CDR2 SVGAGI. V was clipped by 5 bases and J by 0 bases; unmatched bases: 6. This CDR3 contains 15 residues. For the CDR3, the DNA is TGTGCCAGCAGTACGACTAGCGTGAGCTCCTACGAGCAGTACTTC. Translated: CASSTTSVSSYEQYF.